Listed below are T cell receptor beta chains from one sample, sequenced in a study of T-cell memory formation after mild COVID-19. TCRdb re-called the 5' RACE reads through MiXCR, storing one row per CDR3 protein. The sample records approximately 300,000 distinct CDR3 sequences, around 8% being singletons. Sequencing was performed on PBMCs or a T cell subset sorted from them (not recorded which). These receptors were collected from a man younger than 35 who had mild COVID-19 (a few samples of this study predate the infection). Cell type and time point are not known. The CDR3 runs from the conserved cysteine through the conserved F or W. The D gene is left open where the match is weak. A clone size is listed for some rows: how often the clone was seen (once, few, many), or a class if it is expanded.

TRBV3-1	TRBJ2-7	NA	NA	14	TGTGCCAGCAGCCAGATGACAGTAAACTACGAGCAGTACTTC	CASSQMTVNYEQYF
TRBV6-6	TRBJ2-1	many	NA	11	TGTGCCAGCACCGAAGGGGGTGAGCAGTTCTTC	CASTEGGEQFF
TRBV4-3	TRBJ2-5	NA	TRBD2	13	TGCGCCAGCAGCCAAGTTAGCGGGGAGACCCAGTACTTC	CASSQVSGETQYF
TRBV9	TRBJ2-1	few	TRBD1	16	TGTGCCAGCAGCGCTGCCGGCGGGACAGGGCTAAATGAGCAGTTCTTC	CASSAAGGTGLNEQFF
TRBV20-1	TRBJ2-2	many	TRBD2	14	TGCAGTGCTAGGGAGATAGCGGGGACCGGGGAGCTGTTTTTT	CSAREIAGTGELFF
TRBV12-3/TRBV12-4	TRBJ2-5	NA	NA	11	TGTGCCTCCCAGCGAGGCGAGACCCAGTACTTC	CASQRGETQYF
TRBV6-1	TRBJ2-3	NA	TRBD1	16	TGTGCCAGCAGTAGGACCTCCGGGACAGGGTCGGATACGCAGTATTTT	CASSRTSGTGSDTQYF
TRBV29-1	TRBJ2-2	NA	NA	14	TGCAGCGCGAGAGGGACGGCCCTCACCGGGGAGCTGTTTTTT	CSARGTALTGELFF
TRBV7-6	TRBJ1-1	NA	NA	13	TGTGCCAGCAGCCCCTCAGGATACGCTGAAGCTTTCTTT	CASSPSGYAEAFF
TRBV4-1	TRBJ1-6	few	NA	16	TGCGCCAGCAGCCAAGGGTCCGAAGTTTATAATTCACCCCTCCACTTT	CASSQGSEVYNSPLHF
TRBV6-2/TRBV6-3	TRBJ1-2	NA	NA	16	TGTGCCAGCAGTTCAACGTCCGTACGCCGGGGGTACGGCTACACCTTC	CASSSTSVRRGYGYTF
TRBV6-5	TRBJ2-2	few	NA	13	TGTGCCAGCACCACAACAGTCACCGGGGAGCTGTTTTTT	CASTTTVTGELFF
TRBV14	TRBJ1-1	NA	TRBD1	16	TGTGCCAGCAGCCAAGATCTGCTGGGACAGGGGGCTGCAGCTTTCTTT	CASSQDLLGQGAAAFF
TRBV9	TRBJ2-5	few	TRBD2	14	TGTGCCAGCAGACCACTAGCGTCGGGCGAGACCCAGTACTTC	CASRPLASGETQYF
TRBV5-1	TRBJ1-1	once	TRBD1	13	TGCGCCAGCAGCGCCCCAGGGGGCTTTGAAGCTTTCTTT	CASSAPGGFEAFF
TRBV12-5	TRBJ1-5	NA	NA	14	TGTGCTAGTGGTTTGTCCCCTCCTCTCACGGCCCAGCATTTT	CASGLSPPLTAQHF
TRBV12-3/TRBV12-4	TRBJ2-7	NA	NA	14	TGTGCCAGCAGTTTTCTCCAGGGGAAGAACGAGCAGTACTTC	CASSFLQGKNEQYF
TRBV9	TRBJ1-3	NA	TRBD1	16	TGTGCCAGCAGCGTCGGGACAGGGTTCTCTGGAAACACCATATATTTT	CASSVGTGFSGNTIYF
TRBV10-3	TRBJ1-2	few	NA	15	TGTGCCATCAGTGCTTTGACAATGAGTATCAGTGGCTACACCTTC	CAISALTMSISGYTF
TRBV25-1	TRBJ1-2	NA	NA	16	TGTGCCAGCAGTCCCTCGGGAGGTAGTACTAACTATGGCTACACCTTC	CASSPSGGSTNYGYTF
TRBV12-3/TRBV12-4	TRBJ2-3	few	TRBD2	15	TGTGCCAGCAGCTCAAGTGCGGGGGGCACAGATACGCAGTATTTT	CASSSSAGGTDTQYF